A single sample gave rise to the 7 T cell receptor beta chains below, sequenced in a study of blood T cell repertoires in COVID-19. Only in-frame clones appear in the TCRdb table, and some are missing; sequencing was by immunoSEQ multiplex PCR. The sample has about 200,000 clones, around 84% seen once; the top ten hold over 10%. Sequencing input: peripheral blood. The origin of the receptors is a human donor in a cohort sampled during active COVID-19.

This clone was observed a single time. V and J are TRBV5-1 and TRBJ2-7, with TRBD2 as a possible D gene (6 bases). CDR3 size: 15 residues. With 1 base removed from V and 3 bases from J, the gap between germline ends came to 14 bases. The germline gives CDR1 SGHRS, CDR2 YFSETQ. The CDR3 coding sequence is TGCGCCAGCAGCTTGTCGGGGGACCGCAGCTACGAGCAGTACTTC. This translates into CASSLSGDRSYEQYF.

The V gene is TRBV15, the J gene TRBJ2-7, with D possibly being TRBD2 (5 bases). V lost 5 bases to trimming and J lost 3 bases, with 17 bases between them. CDR3 length: 15 amino acids. The germline V gene has CDR1 LNHNV and CDR2 YYDKDF (reference sequence). The CDR3 reads CATSARQRSDYEQYF. In DNA, the CDR3 is TGTGCCACCAGCGCGCGGCAGCGGTCGGACTACGAGCAGTACTTC.

About this clone itself: Given a much more abundant clone one base away, this may be a read error. The J gene is TRBJ1-2, the V gene TRBV5-1; 7 bases are shared with TRBD1. The CDR3 runs 13 residues. V was clipped by 0 bases and J by 4 bases; unmatched bases: 0. Germline V gene lookup returns CDR1 SGHRS and CDR2 YFSETQ. This CDR3 reads CASSLAGGYGYTF. CDR3 DNA: TGCGCCAGCAGCTTGGCAGGGGGCTATGGCTACACCTTC.

The J gene is TRBJ1-1, the V gene TRBV7-9; TRBD1 aligns across 8 bases. V shed 4 bases and J 4 bases; nucleotides not matched to a gene: 8. This CDR3 is 15 amino acids long. From germline, CDR1 is SEHNR and CDR2 FQNEAQ (reference sequence). CDR3 DNA: TGTGCCAGCAGCTCTTACAGGGGGAAGGGCACTGAAGCTTTCTTT. It yields the protein CASSSYRGKGTEAFF.

This rearrangement joins TRBV4-1 to TRBJ1-4, with D uncertain. Germline V gene sequence: CDR1 MGHRA, CDR2 YSYEKL. Between the trimmed V and J ends, which lost 4 bases and 4 bases, there was a span of 10 bases. The CDR3 sequence is 14 residues long. The CDR3 sequence is CASSPMGVNEKLFF. CDR3 bases: TGCGCCAGCAGCCCAATGGGCGTTAATGAAAAACTGTTTTTT.

In this sample, this clone turned up many times. The rearrangement joins TRBV6-1 to TRBJ1-4; 8 bases fit TRBD1. The germline gives CDR1 MNHNS, CDR2 SASEGT. V was clipped by 2 bases and J by 3 bases; unmatched bases: 11. The length of the CDR3 is 18 residues. The CDR3 DNA reads TGTGCCAGCAGTGAAAGTAGGACAGGGAAGGTGGCTAATGAAAAACTGTTTTTT. The encoded protein is CASSESRTGKVANEKLFF.

This clone was recorded at least ten times. The chain couples TRBV19 to TRBJ2-2; 9 nucleotides line up with TRBD2. This CDR3 contains 13 residues. Germline-derived CDR1 and CDR2 are LNHDA and SQIVND (reference sequence). The J segment lost 6 bases and the V segment lost 7 bases, leaving 3 bases of the junction unmatched. For the CDR3, the DNA is TGTGCCAGTAAACAGCGGGAGGCCGGGGAGCTGTTTTTT. It codes for CASKQREAGELFF.